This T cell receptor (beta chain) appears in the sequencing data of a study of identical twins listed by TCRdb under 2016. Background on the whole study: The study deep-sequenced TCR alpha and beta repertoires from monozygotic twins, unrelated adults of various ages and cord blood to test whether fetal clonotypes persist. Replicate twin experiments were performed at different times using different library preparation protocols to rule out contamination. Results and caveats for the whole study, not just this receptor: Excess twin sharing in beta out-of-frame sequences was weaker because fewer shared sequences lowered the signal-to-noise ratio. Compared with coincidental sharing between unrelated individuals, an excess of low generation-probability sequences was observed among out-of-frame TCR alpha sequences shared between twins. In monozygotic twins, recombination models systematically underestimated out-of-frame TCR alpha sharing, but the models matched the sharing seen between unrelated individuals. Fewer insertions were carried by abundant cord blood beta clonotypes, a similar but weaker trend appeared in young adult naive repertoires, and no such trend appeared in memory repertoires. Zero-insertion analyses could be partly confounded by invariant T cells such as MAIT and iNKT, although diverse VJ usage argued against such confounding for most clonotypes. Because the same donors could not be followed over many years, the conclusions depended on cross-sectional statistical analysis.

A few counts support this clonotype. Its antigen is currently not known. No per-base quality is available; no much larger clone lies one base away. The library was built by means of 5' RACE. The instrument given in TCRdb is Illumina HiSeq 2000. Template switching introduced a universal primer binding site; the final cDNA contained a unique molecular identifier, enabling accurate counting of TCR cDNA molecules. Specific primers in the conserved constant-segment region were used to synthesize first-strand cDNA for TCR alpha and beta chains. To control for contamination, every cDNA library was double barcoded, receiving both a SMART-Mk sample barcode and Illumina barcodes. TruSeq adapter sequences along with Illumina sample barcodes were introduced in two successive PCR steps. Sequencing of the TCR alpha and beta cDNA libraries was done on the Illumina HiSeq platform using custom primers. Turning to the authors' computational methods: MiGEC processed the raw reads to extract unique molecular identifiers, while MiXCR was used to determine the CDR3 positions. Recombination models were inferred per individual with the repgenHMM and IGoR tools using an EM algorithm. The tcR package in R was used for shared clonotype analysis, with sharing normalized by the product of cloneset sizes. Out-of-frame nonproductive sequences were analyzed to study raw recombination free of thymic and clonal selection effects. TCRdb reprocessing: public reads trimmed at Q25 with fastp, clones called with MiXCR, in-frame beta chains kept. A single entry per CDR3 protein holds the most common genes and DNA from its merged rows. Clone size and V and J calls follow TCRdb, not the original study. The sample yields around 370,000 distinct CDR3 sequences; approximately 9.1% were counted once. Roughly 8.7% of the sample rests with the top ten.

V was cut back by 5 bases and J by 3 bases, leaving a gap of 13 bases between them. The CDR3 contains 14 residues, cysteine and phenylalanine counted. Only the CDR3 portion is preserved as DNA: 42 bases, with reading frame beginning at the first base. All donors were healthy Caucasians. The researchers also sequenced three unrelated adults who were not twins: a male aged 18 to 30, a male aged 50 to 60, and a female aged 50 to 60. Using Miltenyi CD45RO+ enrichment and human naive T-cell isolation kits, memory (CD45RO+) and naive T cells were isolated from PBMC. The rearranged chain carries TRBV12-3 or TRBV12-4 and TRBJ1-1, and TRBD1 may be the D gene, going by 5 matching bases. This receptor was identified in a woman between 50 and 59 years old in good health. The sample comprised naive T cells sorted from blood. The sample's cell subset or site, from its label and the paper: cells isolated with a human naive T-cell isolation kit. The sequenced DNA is TGTGCCAGCAGTGGATCTACAGGTCACACTGAAGCTTTCTTT. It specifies CASSGSTGHTEAFF.